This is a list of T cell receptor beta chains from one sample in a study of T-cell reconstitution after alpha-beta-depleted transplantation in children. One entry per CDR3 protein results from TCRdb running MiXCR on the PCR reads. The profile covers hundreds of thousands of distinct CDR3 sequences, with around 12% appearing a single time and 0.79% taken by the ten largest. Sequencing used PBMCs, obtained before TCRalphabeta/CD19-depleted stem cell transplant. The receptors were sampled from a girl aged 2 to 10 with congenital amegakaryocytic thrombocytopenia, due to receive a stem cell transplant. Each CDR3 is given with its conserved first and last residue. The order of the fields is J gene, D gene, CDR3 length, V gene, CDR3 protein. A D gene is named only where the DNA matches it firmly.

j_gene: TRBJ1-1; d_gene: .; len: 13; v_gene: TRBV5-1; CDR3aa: CASSLDGWTEAFF
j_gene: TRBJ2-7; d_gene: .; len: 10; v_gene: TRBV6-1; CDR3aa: CASSGIRQYF
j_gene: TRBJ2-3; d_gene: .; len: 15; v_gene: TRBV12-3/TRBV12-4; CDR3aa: CASSQTGLSTDTQYF
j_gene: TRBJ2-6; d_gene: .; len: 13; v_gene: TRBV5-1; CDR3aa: CASSLDGANVLTF
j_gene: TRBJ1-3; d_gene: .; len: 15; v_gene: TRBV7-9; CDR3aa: CASSFLDISGNTIYF
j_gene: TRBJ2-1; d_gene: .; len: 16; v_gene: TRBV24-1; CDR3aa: CATSDPTSHSYNEQFF
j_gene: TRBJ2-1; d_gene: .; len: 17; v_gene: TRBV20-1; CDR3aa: CSARDIAESRSRREQFF
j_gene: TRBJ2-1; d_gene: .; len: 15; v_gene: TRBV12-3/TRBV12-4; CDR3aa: CASTGGADSYNEQFF
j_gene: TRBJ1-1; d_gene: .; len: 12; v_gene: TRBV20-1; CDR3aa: CSASSGHTEAFF
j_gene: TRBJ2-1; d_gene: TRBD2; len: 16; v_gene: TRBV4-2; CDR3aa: CASSQFLSLAGNEQFF
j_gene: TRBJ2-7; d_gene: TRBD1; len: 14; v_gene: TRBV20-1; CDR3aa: CSARGQVSTYEQYF
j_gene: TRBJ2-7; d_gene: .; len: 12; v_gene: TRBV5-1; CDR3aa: CASSLLDGEQYF
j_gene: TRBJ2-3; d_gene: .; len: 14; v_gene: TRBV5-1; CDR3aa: CASVGPISTDTQYF
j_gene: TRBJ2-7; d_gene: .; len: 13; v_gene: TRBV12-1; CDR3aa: CARGSGQPYEQYF
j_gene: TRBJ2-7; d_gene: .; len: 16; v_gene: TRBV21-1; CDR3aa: CASSNGTGKISYEQYF
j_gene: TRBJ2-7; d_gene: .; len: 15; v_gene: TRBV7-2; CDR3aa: CASSSFRGSSYEQYF
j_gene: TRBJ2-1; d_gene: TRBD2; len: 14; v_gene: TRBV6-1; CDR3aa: CASSGAGGYNEQFF
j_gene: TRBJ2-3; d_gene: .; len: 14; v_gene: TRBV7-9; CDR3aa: CASSASGHTDTQYF
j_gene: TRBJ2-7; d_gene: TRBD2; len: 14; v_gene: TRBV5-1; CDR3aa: CASSDSGGGYEQYF
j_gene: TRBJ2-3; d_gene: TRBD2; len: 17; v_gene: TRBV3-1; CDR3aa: CASSPMTSGRYTDTQYF
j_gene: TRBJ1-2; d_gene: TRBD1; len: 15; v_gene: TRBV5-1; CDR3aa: CASSLGGTDFYGYTF
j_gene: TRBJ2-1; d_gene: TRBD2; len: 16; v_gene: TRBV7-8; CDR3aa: CASSLEGTRNYNEQFF
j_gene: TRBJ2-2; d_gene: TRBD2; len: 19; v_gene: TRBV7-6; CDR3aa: CASSSRQLAGDVSTGELFF
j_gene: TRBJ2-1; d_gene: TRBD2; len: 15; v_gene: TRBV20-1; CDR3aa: CSASGLDRWAHEQFF
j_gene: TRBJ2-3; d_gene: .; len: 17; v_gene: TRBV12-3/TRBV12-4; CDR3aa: CASSSYEVGPRTDTQYF
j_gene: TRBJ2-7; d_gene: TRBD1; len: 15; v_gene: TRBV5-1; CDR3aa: CASSLDPGQTYEQYF
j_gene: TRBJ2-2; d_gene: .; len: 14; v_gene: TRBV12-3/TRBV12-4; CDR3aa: CASNRAGGTGELFF
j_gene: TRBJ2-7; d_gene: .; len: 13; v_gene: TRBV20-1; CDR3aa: CSATEAGLNEQYF
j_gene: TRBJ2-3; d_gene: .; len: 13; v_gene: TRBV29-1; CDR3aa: CSVVEAGTDTQYF
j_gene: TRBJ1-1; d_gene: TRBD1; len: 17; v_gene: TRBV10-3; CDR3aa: CAISESKGQAMNTEAFF
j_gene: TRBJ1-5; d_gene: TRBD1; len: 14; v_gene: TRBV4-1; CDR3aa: CASTKVTGNQPQHF
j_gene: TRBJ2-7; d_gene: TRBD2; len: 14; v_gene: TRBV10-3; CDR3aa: CAISGTSGAYEQYF
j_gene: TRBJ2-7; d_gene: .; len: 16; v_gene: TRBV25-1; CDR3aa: CASSEWGSGMVDEQYF
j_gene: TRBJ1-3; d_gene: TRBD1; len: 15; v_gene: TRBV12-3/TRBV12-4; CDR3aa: CASSTGQASGNTIYF
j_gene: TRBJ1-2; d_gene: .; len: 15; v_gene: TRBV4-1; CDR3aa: CASSHEPPGLYGYTF
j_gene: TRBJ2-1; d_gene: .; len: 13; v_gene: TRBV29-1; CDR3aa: CSAVRKPFDEQFF
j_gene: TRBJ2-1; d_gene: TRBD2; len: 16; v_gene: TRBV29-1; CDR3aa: CSVEEWASGSDNEQFF
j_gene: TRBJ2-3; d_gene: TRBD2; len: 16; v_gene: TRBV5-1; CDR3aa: CASSLGLAGVADTQYF
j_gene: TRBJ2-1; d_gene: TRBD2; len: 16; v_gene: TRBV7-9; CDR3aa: CASSSPGLAGYNEQFF
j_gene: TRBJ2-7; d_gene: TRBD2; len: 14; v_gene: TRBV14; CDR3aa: CASSRVRGSWEQYF
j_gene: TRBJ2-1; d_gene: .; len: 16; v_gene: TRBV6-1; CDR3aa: CASSRPPASGKNEQFF
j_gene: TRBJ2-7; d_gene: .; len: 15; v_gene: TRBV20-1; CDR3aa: CSARLVLGTSYEQYF
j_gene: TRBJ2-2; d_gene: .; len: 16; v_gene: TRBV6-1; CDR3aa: CASSPSVYSNTGELFF
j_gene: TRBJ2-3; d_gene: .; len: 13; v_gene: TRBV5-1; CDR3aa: CATSGLTTDTQYF
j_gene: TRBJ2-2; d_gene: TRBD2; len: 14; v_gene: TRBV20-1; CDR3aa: CSARGTRVSGELFF
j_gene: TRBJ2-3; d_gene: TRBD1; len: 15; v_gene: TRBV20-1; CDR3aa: CSARKTGTGSDTQYF
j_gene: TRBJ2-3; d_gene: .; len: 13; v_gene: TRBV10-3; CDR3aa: CAIRDSSTDTQYF
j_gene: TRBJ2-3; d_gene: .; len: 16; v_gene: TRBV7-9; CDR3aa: CASEPIALPSTDTQYF
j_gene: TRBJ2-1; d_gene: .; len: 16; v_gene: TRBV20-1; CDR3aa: CSARDRDVSSYNEQFF
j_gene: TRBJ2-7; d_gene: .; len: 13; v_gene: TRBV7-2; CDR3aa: CASSAGHSYEQYF
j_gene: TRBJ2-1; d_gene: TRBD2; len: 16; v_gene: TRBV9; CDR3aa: CASSPTSAGVINEQFF
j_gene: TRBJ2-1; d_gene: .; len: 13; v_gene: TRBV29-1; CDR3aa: CSVEDTMGDEQFF
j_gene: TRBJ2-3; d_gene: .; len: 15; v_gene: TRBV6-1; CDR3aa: CATQRRMANTDTQYF
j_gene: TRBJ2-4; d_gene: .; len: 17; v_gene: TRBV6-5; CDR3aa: CASSYSYTGLAKNIQYF
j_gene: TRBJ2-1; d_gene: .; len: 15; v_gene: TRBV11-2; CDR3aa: CASSLRTGSGSTQFF
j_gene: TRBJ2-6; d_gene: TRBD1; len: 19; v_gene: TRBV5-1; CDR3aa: CASSLETGTGGFGANVLTF
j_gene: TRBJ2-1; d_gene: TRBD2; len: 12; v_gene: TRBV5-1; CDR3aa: CASSLLAYEQFF
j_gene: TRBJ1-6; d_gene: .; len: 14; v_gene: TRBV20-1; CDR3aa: CSARIGRGDSPLHF
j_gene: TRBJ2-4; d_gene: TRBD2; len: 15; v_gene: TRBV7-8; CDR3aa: CASSSREGQGNIQYF
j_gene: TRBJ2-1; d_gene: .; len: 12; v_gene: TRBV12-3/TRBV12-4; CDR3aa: CASNQQASEQFF